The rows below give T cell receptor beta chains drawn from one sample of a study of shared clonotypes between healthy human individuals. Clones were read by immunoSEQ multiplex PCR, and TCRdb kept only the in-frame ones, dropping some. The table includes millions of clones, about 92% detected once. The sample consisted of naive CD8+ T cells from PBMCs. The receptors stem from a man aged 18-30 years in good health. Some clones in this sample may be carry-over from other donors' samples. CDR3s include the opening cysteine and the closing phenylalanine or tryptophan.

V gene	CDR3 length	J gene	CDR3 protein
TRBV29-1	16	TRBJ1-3	CSVARGAASSGNTIYF
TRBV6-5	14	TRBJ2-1	CASSIQEPRGEQFF
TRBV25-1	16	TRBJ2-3	CASSQVGAPNTDTQYF
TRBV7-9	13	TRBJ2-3	CASSLVGSDTQYF
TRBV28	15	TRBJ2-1	CASSRATYTYNEQFF
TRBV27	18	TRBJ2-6	CASSLYGSLNSGANVLTF
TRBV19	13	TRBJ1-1	CASSINRNTEAFF
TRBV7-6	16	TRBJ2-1	CASSLELAHPYNEQFF
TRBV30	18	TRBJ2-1	CAWSVLAGGTSSYNEQFF
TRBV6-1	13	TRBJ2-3	CASSDNFPDTQYF
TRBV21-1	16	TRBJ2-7	CASSKAGGGSSYEQYF
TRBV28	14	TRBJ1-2	CASSWPGTGDGYTF
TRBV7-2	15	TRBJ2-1	CASSPVASVDNEQFF
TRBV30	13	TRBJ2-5	CAWGRGAQETQYF
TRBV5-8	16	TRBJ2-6	CASSHTGGSGANVLTF
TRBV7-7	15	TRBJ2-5	CASSLVAAPQETQYF
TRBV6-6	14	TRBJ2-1	CASSKRELADEQFF
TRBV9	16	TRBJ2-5	CASSVPPGAGQETQYF
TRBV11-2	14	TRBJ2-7	CASSLRDRGYEQYF
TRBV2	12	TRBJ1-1	CASSESEPEAFF